This TCR beta chain was captured in a study of T cell responses to AZD1222 COVID-19 vaccine. TCRdb's copy holds only in-frame clones and misses some; the assay was immunoSEQ multiplex PCR. The profile covers some 180,000 clones, with 88% appearing a single time and approximately 0.5% taken by the ten largest. CDR3 length equals 19 residues. Trimming removed 4 bases from V and 0 bases from J; junction bases left unmatched: 12. CDR1 SGHAT and CDR2 FQNNGV come from the germline V gene. The chain recombines TRBV11-2 with TRBJ2-1; 10 nucleotides agree with TRBD2. The clonotype originates from an adult in good health. Sequences were derived from peripheral blood, sampled on day 0 of AZD1222 vaccination. CDR3 sequence: CASSSRSGRLAGSYNEQFF. The CDR3 DNA is TGTGCCAGCAGCTCACGTAGCGGGAGGTTAGCCGGCTCCTACAATGAGCAGTTCTTC.